This T cell receptor beta chain was obtained from a study of control samples from healthy donors and cancer patients. The CDR3 sequence is 14 residues long. The germline V gene encodes CDR1 MNHEY and CDR2 SMNVEV (reference sequence). Trimming stripped 5 bases from V and 4 bases from J, with 14 bases between. Profiling relied on immunoSEQ multiplex PCR, and the TCRdb table lists in-frame clones only, not all of them. Of approximately 150,000 clones in the sample, 75% to 95% were seen once. The sequenced sample consisted of blood. This clonotype was sampled from a man between 25 and 39 years old in good health. V and J are TRBV27 and TRBJ1-2, with D unclear. Written as DNA, the CDR3 is TGTGCCAGCAGTCCCCTCGTGGGTTCCTATGGCTACACCTTC. This codes for CASSPLVGSYGYTF.